A single sample is the source of the 31 T cell receptor beta chains below, sequenced in a study of blood T cell repertoires in COVID-19. The assay was immunoSEQ multiplex PCR, and TCRdb's table has in-frame clones only and misses some. The data contain under 250,000 clones, around 80% of them seen just once; the ten biggest clones take up 8.5% to 10%. The sequenced sample was peripheral blood. The receptors were sampled from a middle-aged man with active or convalescent COVID-19.

This clone was detected a few times. The rearrangement links TRBV5-1 to TRBJ2-3; TRBD2 matches at 9 bases. Germline V CDR1 and CDR2: SGHRS, YFSETQ. The junction had 6 bases not matched to a gene; V was cut back by 0 bases and J by 4 bases. The CDR3 covers 16 residues. The CDR3, as DNA: TGCGCCAGCAGCTTGGTTGCACTAGCGGGCGCAGATACGCAGTATTTT. It codes for CASSLVALAGADTQYF.

The chain uses TRBV27 and TRBJ1-1; D ambiguous. V dropped 5 bases and J dropped 2 bases, with 6 bases sitting between them. Germline CDR1 reads MNHEY; CDR2 reads SMNVEV (reference sequence). CDR3 length: 12 residues. This CDR3 is CASSTGNTEAFF. CDR3 coding DNA: TGTGCCAGCAGTACCGGTAACACTGAAGCTTTCTTT.

The chain is built from TRBV7-8 and TRBJ1-2; D might be TRBD1 (6 bases). This CDR3 region has 15 residues. The ends were cut back, 4 bases at V and 7 bases at J, with 19 bases in the middle. Germline lookup yields CDR1 SGHVS and CDR2 FQNEAQ. The CDR3 DNA reads TGTGCCAGCAGCTGGGGGCCAACGATCCATGGTGGCTACACCTTC. As protein: CASSWGPTIHGGYTF.

The V gene is TRBV4-1, the J gene TRBJ1-2, with 11 positions matching TRBD1. V trimming: 1 base; J trimming: 8 bases; junction bases outside the gene matches: 9. The CDR3 has 16 residues. Germline V lookup: CDR1 MGHRA, CDR2 YSYEKL. The DNA for the CDR3 is TGCGCCAGCAGCCAAGTAACAGGACAGGGGGCTAAAGGCTACACCTTC. Translated: CASSQVTGQGAKGYTF.

The chain carries TRBV28 and TRBJ1-5; 7 nucleotides line up with TRBD1. The junction had 9 bases not matched to a gene; V was cut back by 2 bases and J by 5 bases. The CDR3 loop spans 16 amino acids. Germline lookup yields CDR1 MDHEN and CDR2 SYDVKM. CDR3: CASSLTGTAADQPQHF. The DNA of the CDR3 is TGTGCCAGCAGTTTAACCGGGACAGCGGCGGATCAGCCCCAGCATTTT.

The CDR3 bases are TGTGCCAGCAGCACCTCACCGGTAAATCAGCCCCAGCATTTT. It specifies CASSTSPVNQPQHF. This chain connects TRBV11-2 to TRBJ1-5; D remains ambiguous. There are 14 residues in the CDR3. V was shortened by 5 bases and J by 4 bases, with 12 bases between the two germline ends. Germline loops: CDR1 SGHAT, CDR2 FQNNGV.

This clone was observed a single time. V gene TRBV11-2 combines with J gene TRBJ2-1, with D perhaps matching TRBD1 (6 bases). Trimming cost V 0 bases and J 10 bases, with 7 bases left between them. In germline, CDR1 is SGHAT, CDR2 FQNNGV. This CDR3 is built from 12 residues. The DNA of the CDR3 is TGTGCCAGCAGCTTAGATAGGGGGGAGCAGTTCTTC. This codes for CASSLDRGEQFF.

This clone was detected a few times. This chain uses TRBV5-1 with TRBJ1-4, with no clear D. The CDR3 runs 14 residues. Trimming took 4 bases from V and 0 from J, leaving 7 bases between them. Germline CDR1 is SGHRS and CDR2 is YFSETQ. The CDR3 spells CASSETATNEKLFF. The CDR3 DNA reads as TGCGCCAGCAGCGAGACTGCAACTAATGAAAAACTGTTTTTT.

A single count supports this clone. The chain employs TRBV9 and TRBJ2-5, with 8 bases identical to TRBD2. Trimming removed 4 bases from V and 4 bases from J; junction bases left unmatched: 12. Germline V CDR1 and CDR2: SGDLS, YYNGEE. This CDR3 spans 16 amino acids. In DNA form, the CDR3 reads TGTGCCAGCAGCCCCCAGGCCAGCGGGGGAGGAGAGACCCAGTACTTC. This translates into CASSPQASGGGETQYF.

V usage is TRBV6-6 and J usage is TRBJ2-1, with TRBD2 identical over 8 bases. V shed 0 bases and J 4 bases; nucleotides not matched to a gene: 5. Germline CDR1 and CDR2: MNHNY and SVGAGI (reference sequence). CDR3 length: 16 amino acids. CDR3 DNA: TGTGCCAGCAGTTACTCGAGCGGGAGACGGTACAATGAGCAGTTCTTC. It is translated as CASSYSSGRRYNEQFF.

This chain uses TRBV19 with TRBJ1-4; weak D call: TRBD1 (5 bases). There are 14 residues in the CDR3. Looked up from germline, CDR1 is LNHDA and CDR2 is SQIVND (reference sequence). With 8 bases removed from V and 5 bases from J, the gap between germline ends came to 15 bases. The CDR3 DNA sequence: TGTGCCAGTGTAACCAGGGTGGGGAATGAAAAACTGTTTTTT. Its protein product is CASVTRVGNEKLFF.

The table lists this clone with a few counts. The CDR3 region has the DNA TGCGCCAGCAGCTATGGACAGGGGGCATTTTCTGGGGCCAACGTCCTGACTTTC. Its protein product is CASSYGQGAFSGANVLTF. This sequence joins TRBV5-1 and TRBJ2-6; 11 nucleotides align to TRBD1. The CDR3 sequence is 18 residues long. The V gene's germline CDR1 is SGHRS and CDR2 YFSETQ. J gave up 1 base and V 3 bases, and 6 bases lay outside the gene matches.

The rearrangement uses TRBV6-5 and TRBJ1-2; TRBD1 is a possible D gene (5 bases). V lost 0 bases and J lost 7, with 18 bases in between. The CDR3 is 16 residues long. Germline loops: CDR1 MNHEY, CDR2 SVGAGI. The CDR3 reads CASSYSPDSWGGGYTF. CDR3 nucleotide sequence: TGTGCCAGCAGTTACTCCCCGGATTCGTGGGGGGGTGGCTACACCTTC.

The chain has TRBV6-5 and TRBJ1-2; TRBD1 is a possible D gene (5 bases). Germline CDR1 reads MNHEY; CDR2 reads SVGAGI. The CDR3 is 15 amino acids. V lost 7 bases, J lost 4 bases, and 19 bases lay in between. CDR3 sequence reads: CASNPGDPRGYGYTF. The CDR3 coding sequence is TGTGCCAGCAATCCGGGGGACCCTCGAGGCTATGGCTACACCTTC.

V and J are TRBV2 and TRBJ2-5; a weak D match, TRBD1 (6 bases). The V end was cut by 5 bases, the J end by 5 bases, with 15 bases between. Per germline, CDR1 SNHLY and CDR2 FYNNEI. CDR3 length: 14 residues. The CDR3 nucleotides are TGTGCCAGCAGTTACGCTCAGGGGTGGGAGACCCAGTACTTC. This encodes CASSYAQGWETQYF.

The V and J genes are TRBV29-1 and TRBJ1-1; 7 nucleotides agree with TRBD1. The V and J ends lost 5 bases and 6 bases, in that order; junction bases with no gene match: 6. Germline-derived CDR1 and CDR2 are SQVTM and ANQGSEA. The CDR3 length is 12 residues. CDR3 residues: CSVRQGSAEAFF. The CDR3 nucleotides read TGCAGCGTTCGACAGGGTAGCGCTGAAGCTTTCTTT.

The CDR3 DNA is TGTGCCAGCAGCTTAGGAGGACAGATTGAAGCTTTCTTT. Protein: CASSLGGQIEAFF. The gene calls are TRBV11-3 and TRBJ1-1, with a weak D call TRBD1 (6 bases). Germline V lookup: CDR1 SGHNT, CDR2 YENEEA. This CDR3 spans 13 amino acids. V lost 1 base to trimming and J lost 7 bases, with 10 bases between them.

V is TRBV7-2 and J is TRBJ1-1; possibly TRBD1 for D (6 bases). CDR3 length equals 14 residues. Deletions cut 1 base from V and 6 bases from J, with 12 bases between. The germline gives CDR1 SGHTA, CDR2 FQGNSA. CDR3 DNA: TGTGCCAGCAGCTTAGTGGGGACACAACCTGAAGCTTTCTTT. Protein: CASSLVGTQPEAFF.

The J gene is TRBJ1-1, the V gene TRBV6-5; 8 bases align to TRBD1. J gave up 0 bases and V 6 bases, and 6 bases lay outside the gene matches. Germline assignment: CDR1 MNHEY and CDR2 SVGAGI. The CDR3 spans 15 residues. The CDR3 protein is CASRSGQGLNTEAFF. The CDR3 DNA reads as TGTGCCAGCAGATCCGGACAGGGTTTGAACACTGAAGCTTTCTTT.

The CDR3 is CASSLFSDFEGYQETQYF. The CDR3 DNA is TGTGCCAGCAGCTTATTTTCCGATTTTGAGGGCTACCAAGAGACCCAGTACTTC. V and J are TRBV7-8 and TRBJ2-5, with a tentative D call TRBD2 (5 bases). CDR1 and CDR2 from the germline V gene are SGHVS and FQNEAQ. This CDR3 comprises 18 residues. Between the trimmed V and J ends, which lost 2 bases and 0 bases, there was a span of 19 bases.

The chain has TRBV7-9 and TRBJ1-2, with unresolved D. The V gene lost 5 bases and the J gene lost 5 bases, with 9 bases spanning the gap. Germline values: CDR1 SEHNR, CDR2 FQNEAQ (reference sequence). This CDR3 has 12 amino acids. The CDR3 here is CASSQNFYGYTF. For the CDR3, the DNA is TGTGCCAGCAGCCAAAATTTTTATGGCTACACCTTC.

This chain links TRBV25-1 with TRBJ1-1, with TRBD1 matching 8 bases. Trimming took 5 bases from V and 4 from J; bases not matched to a gene: 9. The CDR3 consists of 15 residues. Germline V gives CDR1 MGHDK, CDR2 SYGVNS. The CDR3 here is CASSPGQGYGTEAFF. CDR3 bases: TGTGCCAGCAGTCCTGGACAGGGATACGGCACTGAAGCTTTCTTT.

The gene calls are TRBV3-1 (or the pseudogene TRBV3-2) and TRBJ1-2, with D tentatively TRBD1 (6 bases). Germline CDR1 is LGHDT and CDR2 is YNNKEL (reference sequence). The CDR3 has 17 residues. V was pared by 2 bases and J by 4 bases, with 20 bases between. This CDR3 reads CASSQTRGGTTSYGYTF. The CDR3, as DNA: TGTGCCAGCAGCCAAACAAGGGGGGGGACGACCTCCTATGGCTACACCTTC.

The V and J genes are TRBV7-8 and TRBJ2-5, with a weak D call TRBD2 (5 bases). The germline V gene has CDR1 SGHVS and CDR2 FQNEAQ. V lost 5 bases to trimming and J lost 5 bases, with 12 bases between them. This CDR3 contains 13 residues. CDR3 sequence (DNA): TGTGCCAGCAGCCGAGGGTCGGGTGAGACCCAGTACTTC. Protein sequence: CASSRGSGETQYF.

This chain joins TRBV21-1 and TRBJ2-1; no check of the table's D call, TRBD2, against the DNA was made. TRBV21-1 corresponds to a pseudogene. The CDR3 is 19 residues long. The CDR3 DNA sequence: TGTGCCAGCAGCAAAGTTAGTGTAGGGGCGGGAGGGGATTACAATGAGCAGTTCTTC. The encoded protein is CASSKVSVGAGGDYNEQFF.

The chain couples TRBV19 to TRBJ2-1; D call uncertain. The CDR3 sequence is 14 residues long. Deletions cut 3 bases from V and 8 bases from J, with 14 bases between. CDR1 is LNHDA and CDR2 is SQIVND in the germline V gene (reference sequence). The CDR3 spells CASSMPPRVDEQFF. CDR3 DNA: TGTGCCAGTAGTATGCCCCCACGGGTGGATGAGCAGTTCTTC.

V usage is TRBV6-5 and J usage is TRBJ1-2, with D tentatively TRBD1 (6 bases). Germline V gene data show CDR1 as MNHEY and CDR2 as SVGAGI. The CDR3 is made up of 13 amino acids. Trimming pared 2 bases from V and 8 bases from J, leaving 12 bases between. The CDR3 DNA reads as TGTGCCAGCAGTTACGTAGGGGGTTACGGCTACACCTTC. Protein sequence: CASSYVGGYGYTF.

This chain joins TRBV11-2 and TRBJ1-3; D is uncertain. Germline CDR1 and CDR2: SGHAT and FQNNGV. Between the trimmed V and J ends, which lost 2 bases and 2 bases, there was a span of 7 bases. The CDR3 extends over 14 amino acids. The CDR3 DNA sequence: TGTGCCAGCAGCTTAACGGGGACTGGAAACACCATATATTTT. This translates into CASSLTGTGNTIYF.

This clone appeared many times. CDR3 sequence: CASSPSGVRITNYGYTF. DNA for the CDR3: TGTGCCAGCAGTCCCTCGGGTGTGCGGATCACGAACTATGGCTACACCTTC. The V gene is TRBV28, the J gene TRBJ1-2, with D uncertain. The ends were cut back, 5 bases at V and 2 bases at J, with 21 bases in the middle. The CDR3 spans 17 residues. In germline, CDR1 is MDHEN, CDR2 SYDVKM.

The chain couples TRBV24-1 to TRBJ2-7; 11 positions match TRBD2. The J segment lost 2 bases and the V segment lost 3 bases, leaving 8 bases of the junction unmatched. The germline CDR1 and CDR2 sequences are KGHDR and SFDVKD. The CDR3 runs 17 residues. CDR3 in amino acids: CATSDGGLAESTYEQYF. In DNA, the CDR3 is TGTGCCACCAGTGATGGGGGACTAGCGGAGAGTACCTACGAGCAGTACTTC.

This chain uses TRBV14 with TRBJ2-7, with TRBD1 matching 10 bases. V trimming: 4 bases; J trimming: 6 bases; junction bases outside the gene matches: 3. There are 13 residues in the CDR3. Per germline, CDR1 SGHDN and CDR2 FVKESK. The chain's CDR3 is CASSRDRGFEQYF. CDR3 DNA sequence: TGTGCCAGCAGCCGGGACAGGGGTTTCGAGCAGTACTTC.